This TCR beta chain was retrieved from a study of T-cell reconstitution after alpha-beta-depleted transplantation in children. Study results and caveats: About two months after transplant, alpha-beta T cells reportedly came from several hundred expanded graft clones.

For TCRbeta, the library was prepared with unique molecular identifiers. Via MiXCR, TCRdb re-called the PCR reads, giving one row per CDR3 protein. The table shows 200,000 or so distinct CDR3 sequences, with around 5.9% occurring only once. This clonotype was seen ten or more times. The antigen is not known. This CDR3 region has 14 residues. Trimming cost V 1 base and J 1 base; bases outside gene matches: 1. The germline gives CDR1 SGHRS, CDR2 YFSETQ. The receptor was derived from a girl less than two years old with combined immunodeficiency, due to receive a stem cell transplant. The source material was PBMCs, sampled before TCRalphabeta/CD19-depleted stem cell transplant. This chain uses TRBV5-1 with TRBJ1-2; 7 bases are a match to TRBD1. This CDR3 is CASSLPGGNYGYTF. The CDR3 bases are TGCGCCAGCAGCTTGCCAGGGGGTAACTATGGCTACACCTTC.